This T cell receptor beta chain is drawn from a study of blood T cell repertoires in COVID-19. For the study at large: There were acute and convalescent COVID-19 samples, and they came from the United States, Italy and Spain. From T cells, B-cell-depleted T cells, or PBMCs came the material, which was cDNA or gDNA.

CDR1 is MDHEN and CDR2 is SYDVKM in the germline V gene. CDR3 length: 17 residues. V shed 3 bases and J 3 bases; nucleotides not matched to a gene: 7. Generated by immunoSEQ multiplex PCR, the TCRdb table keeps only in-frame clones and is missing some. The data hold approximately 75,000 clones, with approximately 92% observed a single time. The sequence came from a human donor in a cohort sampled during active COVID-19. This chain uses TRBV28 with TRBJ2-5, with 13 bases that match TRBD2. Sample: peripheral blood. In DNA, the CDR3 is TGTGCCAGCAGTTTTGTGGGTGGACTAGCGGGGGAAGAGACCCAGTACTTC. Protein product: CASSFVGGLAGEETQYF.